The present TCR beta chain was sequenced within a study of cytomegalovirus exposure and HLA in healthy donors. The CDR3 is 12 residues long. Germline V gene lookup returns CDR1 SGHTS and CDR2 YDEGEE. V lost 5 bases, J lost 6 bases, and 2 bases stayed unmatched. Primers for the PCR totalled 60 Vbeta and 13 Jbeta. Under the authors' procedure: Some 80 million unique TCR beta chains, some 9.9 million shared, were counted in a later analysis. Assay used: immunoSEQ multiplex PCR; TCRdb lists only in-frame clones, some missing. D and trimming come from the DNA, and the V and J calls and clone size come from that table. With some 200,000 clones in the sample, the ten largest clones hold around 0.79%. Findings and limits, study-wide: Fewer N-insertions (relative to the approximately 670-donor mean) were reportedly seen in an Asian-associated ancestry cluster in a later analysis.

Note on this clone: Antigen specificity is unknown.

The sequenced sample consisted of PBMCs. This chain joins TRBV5-8 and TRBJ2-4; 7 bases match TRBD2. The clonotype was recovered from a young woman in good health and CMV-seropositive. The CDR3 here is CASRGGPNIQYF. CDR3 sequence (DNA): TGTGCCAGCAGGGGAGGGCCAAACATTCAGTACTTC.